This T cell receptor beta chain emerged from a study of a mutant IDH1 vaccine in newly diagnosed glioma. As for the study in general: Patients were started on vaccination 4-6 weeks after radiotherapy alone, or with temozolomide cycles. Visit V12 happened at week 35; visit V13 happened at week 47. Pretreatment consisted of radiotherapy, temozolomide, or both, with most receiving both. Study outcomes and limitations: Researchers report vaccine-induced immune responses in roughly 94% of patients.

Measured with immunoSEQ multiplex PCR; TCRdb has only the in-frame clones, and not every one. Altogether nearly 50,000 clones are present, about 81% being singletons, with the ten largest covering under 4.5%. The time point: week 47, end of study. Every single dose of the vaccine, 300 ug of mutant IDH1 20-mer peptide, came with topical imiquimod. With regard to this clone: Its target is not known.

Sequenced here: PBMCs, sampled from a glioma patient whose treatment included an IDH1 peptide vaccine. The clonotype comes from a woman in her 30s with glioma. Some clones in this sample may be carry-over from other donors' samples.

CDR3 coding DNA: TGCGCCAGCAGCCAAGGTGGGGACACAGATACGCAGTATTTT. Its protein product is CASSQGGDTDTQYF. The genes are TRBV4-1 and TRBJ2-3; D not certain. The CDR3 has 14 residues. Germline V gene data show CDR1 as MGHRA and CDR2 as YSYEKL. Trimming pared 1 base from V and 2 bases from J, leaving 7 bases between.